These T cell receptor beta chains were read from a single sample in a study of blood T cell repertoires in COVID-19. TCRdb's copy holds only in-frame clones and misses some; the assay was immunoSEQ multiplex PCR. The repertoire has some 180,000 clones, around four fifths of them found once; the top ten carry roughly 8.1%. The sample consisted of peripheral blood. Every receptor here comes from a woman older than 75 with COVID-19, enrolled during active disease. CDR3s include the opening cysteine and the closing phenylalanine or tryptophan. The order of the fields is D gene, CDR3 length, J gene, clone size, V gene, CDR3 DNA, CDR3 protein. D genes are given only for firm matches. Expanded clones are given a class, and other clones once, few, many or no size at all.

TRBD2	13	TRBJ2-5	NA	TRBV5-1	TGCGCCAGCAGCTTCGGGGGGGGCGAGACCCAGTACTTC	CASSFGGGETQYF
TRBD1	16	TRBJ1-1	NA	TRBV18	TGTGCCAGCTCACGATCCCCGGGAGCCAGGGGGACTGAAGCTTTCTTT	CASSRSPGARGTEAFF
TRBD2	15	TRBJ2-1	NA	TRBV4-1	TGCGCCAGCAGCCAAGGGCTAGCGGGGGGTGGTGAGCAGTTCTTC	CASSQGLAGGGEQFF
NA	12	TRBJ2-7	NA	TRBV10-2	TGCGCCAGCAGTCGGGTAGCCTACGAGCAGTACTTC	CASSRVAYEQYF
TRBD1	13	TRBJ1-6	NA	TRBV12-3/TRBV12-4	TGTGCCGGTCGGACAGGGGGAAATTCACCCCTCCACTTT	CAGRTGGNSPLHF
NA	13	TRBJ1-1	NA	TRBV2	TGTGCCAGCAGTGCTACAGAGAACACTGAAGCTTTCTTT	CASSATENTEAFF
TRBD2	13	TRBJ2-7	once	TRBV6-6	TGTGCGACCGGGACCAGCGGGAGGTTTGAGCAGTACTTC	CATGTSGRFEQYF
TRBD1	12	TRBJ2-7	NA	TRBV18	TGTGCCAGCTCACCAGAAGGGACAGTCGAGTACTTC	CASSPEGTVEYF
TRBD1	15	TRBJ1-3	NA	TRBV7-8	TGTGCCAGCAGCCTAAGACAGGGCTCTGGAAACACCATATATTTT	CASSLRQGSGNTIYF
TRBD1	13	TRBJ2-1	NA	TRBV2	TGTGCCAGCGGTGGGACAGGGGATATTGAGCAGTTCTTC	CASGGTGDIEQFF
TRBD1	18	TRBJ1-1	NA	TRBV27	TGTGCCAGCAGTTCTCCACAAGTACCGGGACAGTGGGTCGCTGAAGCTTTCTTT	CASSSPQVPGQWVAEAFF
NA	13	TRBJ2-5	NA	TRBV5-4	TGTGCCAGCAGCCTGGAGCGCTATGAGACCCAGTACTTC	CASSLERYETQYF
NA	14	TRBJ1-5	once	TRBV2	TGTGCCAGCAGCAGGACTCGAAGCAATCAGCCCCAGCATTTT	CASSRTRSNQPQHF
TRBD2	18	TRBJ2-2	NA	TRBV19	TGTGCCAGTAGTTTGCGGACTAGCGGGAGGGCCGAGACCGGGGAGCTGTTTTTT	CASSLRTSGRAETGELFF
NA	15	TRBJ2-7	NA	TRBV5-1	TGCGCCAGCAGCTTGGGCGGGTTTGTGTCCTACGAGCAGTACTTC	CASSLGGFVSYEQYF
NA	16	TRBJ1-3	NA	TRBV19	TGTGCCAGTAGTATAGCAGACACGCAAAGAGGAAACACCATATATTTT	CASSIADTQRGNTIYF
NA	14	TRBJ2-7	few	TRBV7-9	TGTGCCAGCAGCACCCACGATAGCAAATCGGTGCAGTACTTC	CASSTHDSKSVQYF
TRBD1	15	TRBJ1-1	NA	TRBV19	TGTGCCAGTAGTTCCGGGGACAGACCGAACACTGAAGCTTTCTTT	CASSSGDRPNTEAFF
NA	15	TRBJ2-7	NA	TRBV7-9	TGTGCCAGCAGCTTAGGTCCCCGGGGGACCGGCGAGCAGTACTTC	CASSLGPRGTGEQYF
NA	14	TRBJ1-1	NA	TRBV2	TGTGCCAGCAGTGAACAGGGCTTGAACACTGAAGCTTTCTTT	CASSEQGLNTEAFF
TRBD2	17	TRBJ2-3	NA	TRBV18	TGTGCCAGCTCACCGGGACTAGCGGGAGCCAGAGTGGATACGCAGTATTTT	CASSPGLAGARVDTQYF
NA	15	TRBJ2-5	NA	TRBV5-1	TGCGCCAGCAGCTTGGCCGGGGGGCACCAAGAGACCCAGTACTTC	CASSLAGGHQETQYF
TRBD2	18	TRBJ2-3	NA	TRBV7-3	TGTGCCAGCAGCTTGGGACTAGCGGGGTCCTTTCCGTCAGATACGCAGTATTTT	CASSLGLAGSFPSDTQYF
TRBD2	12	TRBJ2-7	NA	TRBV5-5	TGTGCCAGCAGCCCACCGGGGAGGGGGCAGTACTTC	CASSPPGRGQYF
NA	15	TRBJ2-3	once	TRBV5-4	TGTGCCAGCAGCTTAGATCAGGGGGGTACAGATACGCAGTATTTT	CASSLDQGGTDTQYF
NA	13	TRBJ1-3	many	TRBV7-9	TGTGCCAGCAGCTTAGTATCCGGAAACACCATATATTTT	CASSLVSGNTIYF
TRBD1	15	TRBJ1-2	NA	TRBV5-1	TGCGCCAGCAGCTCGGAACCGGGACAGGGTAGAAGCTACACCTTC	CASSSEPGQGRSYTF
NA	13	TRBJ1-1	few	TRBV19	TGTGCCAGTAGTTCCGTGTCCGGCACTGAAGCTTTCTTT	CASSSVSGTEAFF
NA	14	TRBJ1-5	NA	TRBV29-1	TGCAGTCGGCTATTTCCACGGGTCGGTCAGCCCCAGCATTTT	CSRLFPRVGQPQHF
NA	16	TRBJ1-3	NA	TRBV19	TGTGCCAGTATCCTTGGGGGGATTCTCGCTGGAAACACCATATATTTT	CASILGGILAGNTIYF
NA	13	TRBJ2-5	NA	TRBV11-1	TGTGCCAGCAGCTTTGACTTCAAAGAGACCCAGTACTTC	CASSFDFKETQYF
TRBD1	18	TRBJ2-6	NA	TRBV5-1	TGCGCCAGCAGCCCAAGACAGGGTGGGGTGGCTGGGGCCAACGTCCTGACTTTC	CASSPRQGGVAGANVLTF
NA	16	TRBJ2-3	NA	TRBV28	TGTGCCAGCAGTTCCCCTGTCGGAGCCCGCACAGATACGCAGTATTTT	CASSSPVGARTDTQYF
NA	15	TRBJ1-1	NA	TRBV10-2	TGCGCCAGCAGTGAGTCGTCAGGGGTCGCAGGAGGAGCTTTCTTT	CASSESSGVAGGAFF
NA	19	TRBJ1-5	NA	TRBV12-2	TGTGCAAGTCGCTTAGTCGAGAGGGCTGGAGTGTTTAGCAATCAGCCCCAGCATTTT	CASRLVERAGVFSNQPQHF
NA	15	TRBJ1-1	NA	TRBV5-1	TGCGCCAGCACTATCGGGGAGGGGATAGGCACTGAAGCTTTCTTT	CASTIGEGIGTEAFF
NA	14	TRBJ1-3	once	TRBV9	TGTGCCAGCAGTACGGGAGAGTCTGGAAACACCATATATTTT	CASSTGESGNTIYF
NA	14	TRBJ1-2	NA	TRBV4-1	TGCGCCAGCAGCCAGGGGGCACAGAACTATGGCTACACCTTC	CASSQGAQNYGYTF
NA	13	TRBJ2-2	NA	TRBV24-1	TGTGCCACCAGTGAGTCTATATCCGGGGAGCTGTTTTTT	CATSESISGELFF
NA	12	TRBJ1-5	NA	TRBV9	TGTGCCAGCAGTGGGGGGAATCAGCCCCAGCATTTT	CASSGGNQPQHF
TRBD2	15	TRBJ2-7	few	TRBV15	TGTGCCACCAGCAGAGATCGACTAGCGGGGGCCGAGCAGTACTTC	CATSRDRLAGAEQYF
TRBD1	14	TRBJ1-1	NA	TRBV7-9	TGTGCCAGCAGCTTGACAGGGGGCCGAACTGAAGCTTTCTTT	CASSLTGGRTEAFF
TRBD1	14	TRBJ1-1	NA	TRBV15	TGTGCCACCAGTAAGGACAGGGCGAACACTGAAGCTTTCTTT	CATSKDRANTEAFF
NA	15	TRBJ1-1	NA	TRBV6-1	TGTGCCAGCAGTGAAACCGGGGGAGGTAACACTGAAGCTTTCTTT	CASSETGGGNTEAFF
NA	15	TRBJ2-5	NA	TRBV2	TGTGCCAGCAATGGAGCCCAAGCGGACCAAGAGACCCAGTACTTC	CASNGAQADQETQYF
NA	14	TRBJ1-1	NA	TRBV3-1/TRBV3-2	TGTGCCAGCAGCCAAGGGACACTGAACACTGAAGCTTTCTTT	CASSQGTLNTEAFF
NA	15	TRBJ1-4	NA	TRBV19	TGTGCCAGTAGTTCGCCCGACAAGGCTAATGAAAAACTGTTTTTT	CASSSPDKANEKLFF
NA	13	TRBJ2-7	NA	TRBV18	TGTGCCAGCTCACCACCCCAGGGCCGGGAGCAGTACTTC	CASSPPQGREQYF
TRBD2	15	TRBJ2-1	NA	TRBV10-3	TGTGCCATCAGCCAGCCGGGGGGGGCCTACAATGAGCAGTTCTTC	CAISQPGGAYNEQFF
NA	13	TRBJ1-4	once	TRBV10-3	TGTGCCATCAGTGGACAGGTGGGGGAAAAACTGTTTTTT	CAISGQVGEKLFF
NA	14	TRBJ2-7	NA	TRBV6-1	TGTGCCAGCAGTGAAGCTGCGGCTACCGACGAGCAGTACTTC	CASSEAAATDEQYF
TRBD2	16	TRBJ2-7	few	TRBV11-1	TGTGCCAGCAGCTACCTAGCGGGACCGGGCTCCTACGAGCAGTACTTC	CASSYLAGPGSYEQYF
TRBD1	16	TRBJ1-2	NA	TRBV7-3	TGTGCCAGCAGCTTAACCGGGACAGGGGGTAGTGGTGGCTACACCTTC	CASSLTGTGGSGGYTF
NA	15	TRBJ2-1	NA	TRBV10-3	TGTGCCATCGGCAGACTCACCGGGAGAAACAATGAGCAGTTCTTC	CAIGRLTGRNNEQFF
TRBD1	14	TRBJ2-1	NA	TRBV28	TGTGCCGGCCAAGGACAGGGATCCTACAATGAGCAGTTCTTC	CAGQGQGSYNEQFF
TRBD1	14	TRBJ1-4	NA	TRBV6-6	TGTGCCAGCAGCCTACCGGACAGGGCGGAAAAACTGTTTTTT	CASSLPDRAEKLFF